These 24 T cell receptor beta chains were all obtained from the same sample, sequenced in a study of CD8 T cells in ankylosing spondylitis. TCRdb called the 5' RACE reads again in MiXCR, with one record for every CDR3 protein. The sample has approximately 250,000 distinct CDR3 sequences, 32% seen once. Sequencing used blood, either unsorted or a sorted T cell fraction (not recorded which). The receptors were gathered from a male donor with ankylosing spondylitis or in good health (not recorded which).

This clonotype has more than one count but fewer than ten. This rearrangement joins TRBV29-1 to TRBJ2-5, with TRBD1 matching 9 bases. V shed 8 bases, J shed 5 bases, and the junction held 9 bases outside the gene matches. Germline V gives CDR1 SQVTM, CDR2 ANQGSEA. The CDR3 runs 13 residues. The DNA for the CDR3 is TGCAGCATCCAACAGGGGGCCGGGGAGACCCAGTACTTC. Its translation is CSIQQGAGETQYF.

The chain combines TRBV7-9 with TRBJ1-2; 7 positions agree with TRBD1. Germline V lookup: CDR1 SEHNR, CDR2 FQNEAQ (reference sequence). The V segment lost 5 bases and the J segment 3 bases; nucleotides outside the gene matches: 6. The CDR3 has 14 residues. CDR3 nucleotides: TGTGCCAGCAGCCATCAGGGGGTATACTATGGCTACACCTTC. It yields the protein CASSHQGVYYGYTF.

The V gene is TRBV7-8, the J gene TRBJ2-7; D call uncertain. CDR3 length: 14 residues. Germline CDR1 is SGHVS and CDR2 is FQNEAQ. The V end lost 2 bases, the J end lost 5 bases, and 13 bases lay between the germline ends. CDR3 sequence reads: CASSLLPSGHEQYF. CDR3 sequence (DNA): TGTGCCAGCAGCTTACTACCTTCTGGCCACGAGCAGTACTTC.

Ten or more counts support this clonotype. The gene calls are TRBV6-1 and TRBJ1-1; D call uncertain. Germline CDR1 reads MNHNS; CDR2 reads SASEGT. Trimming removed 3 bases at V and 1 base at J, with 6 bases between. The CDR3 runs 13 residues. CDR3 coding DNA: TGTGCCAGCAGTGACCGGCCGAACACTGAAGCTTTCTTT. Residues: CASSDRPNTEAFF.

The V gene is TRBV20-1, the J gene TRBJ2-5; D is perhaps TRBD1 or TRBD2 (6 bases each). CDR3 length equals 13 residues. Germline CDR1 and CDR2: DFQATT and SNEGSKA (reference sequence). The V and J ends lost 2 bases and 2 bases respectively, with 9 bases between them. CDR3 residues: CSARRRGQETQYF. The CDR3 nucleotides are TGCAGTGCTAGACGGAGGGGGCAAGAGACCCAGTACTTC.

In its sample, this clonotype was seen once. This CDR3 reads CASSLSLGTRNYGYTF. The CDR3, as DNA: TGTGCCAGCAGCTTATCCCTTGGGACACGGAACTATGGCTACACCTTC. The chain carries TRBV7-9 and TRBJ1-2, with TRBD1 as a possible D gene (6 bases). The CDR3 length is 16 residues. Trimming removed 2 bases at V and 2 bases at J, with 15 bases between. CDR1 SEHNR and CDR2 FQNEAQ come from the germline V gene (reference sequence).

The V gene is TRBV3-1, the J gene TRBJ2-3, with 9 bases matching TRBD2. The germline CDR1 and CDR2 sequences are LGHDT and YNNKEL (reference sequence). The ends lost 4 bases at V and 6 bases at J; junction bases unmatched: 11. This CDR3 contains 16 residues. CDR3 sequence reads: CASSLRRAGGRDTQYF. Written as DNA, the CDR3 is TGTGCCAGCAGCCTCCGGCGAGCGGGGGGCCGGGATACGCAGTATTTT.

This clonotype was picked up a small number of times. The chain is built from TRBV6-1 and TRBJ1-1; TRBD1 might be the D (5 bases). Germline V lookup: CDR1 MNHNS, CDR2 SASEGT. Trimming removed 3 bases at V and 7 bases at J, with 15 bases between. The CDR3 is 14 residues long. CDR3 in amino acids: CASSDNYRTGEAFF. Here the CDR3 DNA reads TGTGCCAGCAGTGACAACTACCGAACAGGTGAAGCTTTCTTT.

The CDR3 region is CASSYILAGVYEQYF. The CDR3 DNA sequence: TGTGCCAGCAGTTACATACTAGCGGGGGTCTACGAGCAGTACTTC. The V gene is TRBV6-5, the J gene TRBJ2-7; 11 nucleotides line up with TRBD2. The J segment lost 3 bases and the V segment lost 2 bases, leaving 3 bases of the junction unmatched. The germline gives CDR1 MNHEY, CDR2 SVGAGI. This CDR3 has 15 amino acids.

This clonotype was counted a single time. The chain couples TRBV28 to TRBJ1-2, with 9 bases matching TRBD1. V lost 7 bases to trimming and J lost 4 bases; unmatched junction nucleotides: 7. Germline V gene data show CDR1 as MDHEN and CDR2 as SYDVKM. This CDR3 has 14 residues. CDR3 nucleotide sequence: TGTGCCAGCACCCTTTCGGACAGGGGCTATGGCTACACCTTC. Translated, it gives CASTLSDRGYGYTF.

V is TRBV6-5 and J is TRBJ2-3; 7 bases align to TRBD2. This CDR3 region has 15 residues. V lost 5 bases to trimming and J lost 8 bases; unmatched junction nucleotides: 13. The V gene's germline CDR1 is MNHEY and CDR2 SVGAGI. Written as DNA, the CDR3 is TGTGCCAGCAGTCACCTCGGGACTACCTTTGTTACGCAGTATTTT. This translates into CASSHLGTTFVTQYF.

This chain links TRBV3-1 with TRBJ2-7, with 11 nucleotides matching TRBD1. CDR3 length: 14 residues. V lost 1 base, J lost 9 bases, and 5 bases stayed unmatched. Germline values: CDR1 LGHDT, CDR2 YNNKEL (reference sequence). CDR3 loop: CASSQGTGGSVQYF. The CDR3 DNA sequence: TGTGCCAGCAGCCAAGGGACAGGGGGCTCGGTGCAGTACTTC.

This clonotype has just a few counts. The chain has TRBV7-9 and TRBJ2-7, with D possibly matching TRBD1 (6 bases). From germline, CDR1 is SEHNR and CDR2 FQNEAQ (reference sequence). The CDR3 runs to 14 residues. With 5 bases removed from V and 4 bases from J, the gap between germline ends came to 15 bases. The CDR3 loop is CASSAGDNNYEQYF. For the CDR3, the DNA is TGTGCCAGCAGCGCAGGGGACAACAATTACGAGCAGTACTTC.

This clonotype occurred a few times. The CDR3 loop reads CASSPGQMNNYEQYF. Here the CDR3 DNA reads TGTGCCAGCAGCCCGGGACAGATGAACAACTACGAGCAGTACTTC. The chain employs TRBV27 and TRBJ2-7; the match to TRBD1 covers 7 bases. Germline trimming cut 6 bases from V and 3 bases from J; bases unmatched to any gene: 11. Germline CDR1 reads MNHEY; CDR2 reads SMNVEV (reference sequence). CDR3 size: 15 residues.

This chain links TRBV4-1 with TRBJ1-1; TRBD1 matches 12 bases. The CDR3 has 21 amino acids. V lost 0 bases, J lost 1 base, and 15 bases stayed unmatched. Germline lookup yields CDR1 MGHRA and CDR2 YSYEKL. The CDR3, as DNA: TGCGCCAGCAGCCAAGAGGGTGGAACCGGGACAGGGGGCGCCGGGAACACTGAAGCTTTCTTT. It codes for CASSQEGGTGTGGAGNTEAFF.

This chain uses TRBV5-6 with TRBJ2-7; D is perhaps TRBD1 or TRBD2 (5 bases each). Trimming shortened V by 4 bases and J by 6 bases, and 14 bases separated the two germline ends. CDR1 SGHDT and CDR2 YYEEEE come from the germline V gene. The length of the CDR3 is 13 residues. CDR3 sequence (DNA): TGTGCCAGCAGCGGGACCCTCCGAGGCGAGCAGTACTTC. Its translation is CASSGTLRGEQYF.

The rearrangement links TRBV20-1 to TRBJ2-7; TRBD2 agrees at 10 bases. The CDR3 runs 15 residues. Per germline, CDR1 DFQATT and CDR2 SNEGSKA (reference sequence). Trimming removed 5 bases from V and 2 bases from J; junction bases left unmatched: 9. For the CDR3, the DNA is TGCAGTGCTTGGACGCTAGCGGGGGAAACCTACGAGCAGTACTTC. Protein: CSAWTLAGETYEQYF.

The chain links TRBV5-1 to TRBJ2-3, with 11 bases matching TRBD2. CDR3 length: 16 residues. The trim removed 4 bases at V and 4 bases at J, leaving 8 bases unmatched. Germline loops: CDR1 SGHRS, CDR2 YFSETQ. CDR3 region: CASSPLAGGLPDTQYF. The DNA of the CDR3 is TGCGCCAGCAGCCCGTTAGCGGGGGGGCTCCCAGATACGCAGTATTTT.

CDR3 sequence: CSASLAVISYNEQFF. The CDR3 DNA reads TGCAGTGCTAGTCTAGCTGTAATCTCCTACAATGAGCAGTTCTTC. This chain connects TRBV20-1 to TRBJ2-1, with D possibly being TRBD2 (5 bases). CDR3 length: 15 amino acids. Germline loops: CDR1 DFQATT, CDR2 SNEGSKA (reference sequence). Trimming took off 3 bases at V and 0 bases at J, with 12 bases between the two ends.

V is TRBV4-1 and J is TRBJ1-1; D is unclear. This CDR3 has 16 amino acids. CDR1 and CDR2 (germline): MGHRA, YSYEKL. Trimming stripped 0 bases from V and 0 bases from J, with 11 bases between. Here the CDR3 DNA reads TGCGCCAGCAGCCAAGATTTTGAGGTGGTGAACACTGAAGCTTTCTTT. It yields the protein CASSQDFEVVNTEAFF.

This sequence joins TRBV15 and TRBJ1-2; unclear D gene. The CDR3 covers 14 residues. V was cut by 3 bases and J by 2 bases, with 10 bases left in between. Germline-derived CDR1 and CDR2 are LNHNV and YYDKDF (reference sequence). The CDR3 here is CATSSGSTNYGYTF. The CDR3 coding sequence is TGTGCCACCAGCAGTGGGTCCACCAACTATGGCTACACCTTC.

This clonotype came up a few times. The chain recombines TRBV7-9 with TRBJ1-5; no reliable D call. Germline V gene lookup returns CDR1 SEHNR and CDR2 FQNEAQ (reference sequence). This CDR3 is 14 amino acids long. V shed 2 bases and J shed 1 base, with 6 bases lying between them. The CDR3 nucleotides are TGTGCCAGCAGCTTACCGGCGAGCAATCAGCCCCAGCATTTT. As protein: CASSLPASNQPQHF.

The rearrangement uses TRBV6-5 and TRBJ2-1, with TRBD1 matching 9 bases. V dropped 4 bases and J dropped 7; count of bases not matched to a gene: 20. There are 19 residues in the CDR3. Germline V gene lookup returns CDR1 MNHEY and CDR2 SVGAGI. In DNA, the CDR3 is TGTGCCAGCAGTTTAGGTAAAGGAAAACAGGGGGCAACACGGAATGAGCAGTTCTTC. This sequence encodes CASSLGKGKQGATRNEQFF.

CDR3: CASRARYNGYTF. The CDR3 DNA sequence: TGTGCCAGCAGGGCTAGATATAATGGCTACACCTTC. This chain uses TRBV12-3 or TRBV12-4 with TRBJ1-2; D call uncertain. This CDR3 has 12 residues. Trimming stripped 6 bases from V and 6 bases from J, with 11 bases between.